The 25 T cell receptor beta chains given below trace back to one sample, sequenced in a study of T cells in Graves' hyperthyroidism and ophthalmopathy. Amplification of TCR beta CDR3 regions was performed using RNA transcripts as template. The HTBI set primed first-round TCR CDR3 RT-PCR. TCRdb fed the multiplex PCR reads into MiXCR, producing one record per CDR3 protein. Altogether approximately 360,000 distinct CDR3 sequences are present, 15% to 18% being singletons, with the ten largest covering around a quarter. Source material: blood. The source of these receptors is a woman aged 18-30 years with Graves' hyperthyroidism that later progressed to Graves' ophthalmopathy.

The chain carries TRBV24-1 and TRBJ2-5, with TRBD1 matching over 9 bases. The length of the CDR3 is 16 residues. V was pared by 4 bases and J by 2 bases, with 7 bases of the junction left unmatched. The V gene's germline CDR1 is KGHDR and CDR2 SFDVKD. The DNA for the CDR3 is TGTGCCACCAGTGAGCTCGCCGGGACAGGGCAAGAGACCCAGTACTTC. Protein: CATSELAGTGQETQYF.

The CDR3 loop is CASSWKKIWDREEEKLFF. Here the CDR3 DNA reads TGTGCCAGCAGCTGGAAGAAGATCTGGGACAGGGAAGAAGAAAAACTGTTTTTT. The J gene is TRBJ1-4, the V gene TRBV7-9; 9 bases are shared with TRBD1. Per germline, CDR1 SEHNR and CDR2 FQNEAQ (reference sequence). Trimming took 4 bases from V and 8 from J; bases not matched to a gene: 17. The CDR3 consists of 18 residues. The full variable domain, completed using reference TRBV7-9 and TRBJ1-4, is DTGVSQNPRHKITKRGQNVTFRCDPISEHNRLYWYRQTLGQGPEFLTYFQNEAQLEKSRLLSDRFSAERPKGSFSTLEIQRTEQGDSAMYLCASSWKKIWDREEEKLFFGSGTQLSVL.

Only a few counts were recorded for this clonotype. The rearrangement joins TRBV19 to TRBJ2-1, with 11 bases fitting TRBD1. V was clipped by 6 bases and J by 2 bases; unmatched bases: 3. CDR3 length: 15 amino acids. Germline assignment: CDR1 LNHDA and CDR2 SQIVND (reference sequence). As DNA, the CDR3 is TGTGCCAGTAGCTGGGGACAGGGGGCCTACAATGAGCAGTTCTTC. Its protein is CASSWGQGAYNEQFF.

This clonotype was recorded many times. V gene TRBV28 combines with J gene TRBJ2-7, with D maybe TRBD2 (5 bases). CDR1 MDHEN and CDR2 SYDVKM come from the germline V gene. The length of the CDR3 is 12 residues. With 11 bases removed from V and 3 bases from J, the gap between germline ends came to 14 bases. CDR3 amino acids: CAATGWDYEQYF. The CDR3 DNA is TGTGCCGCCACGGGGTGGGACTACGAGCAGTACTTC.

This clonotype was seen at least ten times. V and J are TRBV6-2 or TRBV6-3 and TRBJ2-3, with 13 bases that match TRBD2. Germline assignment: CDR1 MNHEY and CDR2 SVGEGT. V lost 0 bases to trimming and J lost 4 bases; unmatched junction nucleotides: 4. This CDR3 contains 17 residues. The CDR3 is CASSYSRTSGSSDTQYF. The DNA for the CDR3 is TGTGCCAGCAGTTACTCCAGGACTAGCGGGAGTTCAGATACGCAGTATTTT.

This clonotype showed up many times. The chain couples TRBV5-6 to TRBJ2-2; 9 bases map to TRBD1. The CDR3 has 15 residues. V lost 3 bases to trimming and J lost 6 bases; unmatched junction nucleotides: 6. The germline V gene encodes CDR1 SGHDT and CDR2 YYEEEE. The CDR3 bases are TGTGCCAGCAGCTACACAGGGGGCTGGGCCGGGGAGCTGTTTTTT. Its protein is CASSYTGGWAGELFF.

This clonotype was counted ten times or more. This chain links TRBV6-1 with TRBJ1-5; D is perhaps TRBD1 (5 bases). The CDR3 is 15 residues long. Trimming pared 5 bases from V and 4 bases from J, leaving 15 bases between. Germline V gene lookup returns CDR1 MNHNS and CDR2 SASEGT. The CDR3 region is CASSLGGGFNQPQHF. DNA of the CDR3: TGTGCCAGCAGTCTCGGTGGGGGGTTTAATCAGCCCCAGCATTTT.

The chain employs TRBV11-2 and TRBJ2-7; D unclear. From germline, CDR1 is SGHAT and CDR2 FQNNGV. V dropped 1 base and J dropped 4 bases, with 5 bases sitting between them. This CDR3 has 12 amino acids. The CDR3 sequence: CASSLGRYEQYF. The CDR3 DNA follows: TGTGCCAGCAGCTTAGGGAGATACGAGCAGTACTTC.

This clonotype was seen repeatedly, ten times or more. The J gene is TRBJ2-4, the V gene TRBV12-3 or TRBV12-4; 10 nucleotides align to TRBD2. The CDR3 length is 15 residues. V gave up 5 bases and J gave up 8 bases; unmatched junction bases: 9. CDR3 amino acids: CASSEAGGPGDIQYF. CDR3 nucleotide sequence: TGTGCCAGCAGTGAAGCGGGAGGGCCTGGAGACATTCAGTACTTC.

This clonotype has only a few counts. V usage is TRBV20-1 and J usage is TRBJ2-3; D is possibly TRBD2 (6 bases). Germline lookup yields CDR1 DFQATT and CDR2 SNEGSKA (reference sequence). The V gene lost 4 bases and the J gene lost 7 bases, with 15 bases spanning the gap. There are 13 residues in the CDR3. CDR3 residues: CSATRLAANTQYF. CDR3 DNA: TGCAGTGCTACTCGATTAGCGGCTAATACGCAGTATTTT.

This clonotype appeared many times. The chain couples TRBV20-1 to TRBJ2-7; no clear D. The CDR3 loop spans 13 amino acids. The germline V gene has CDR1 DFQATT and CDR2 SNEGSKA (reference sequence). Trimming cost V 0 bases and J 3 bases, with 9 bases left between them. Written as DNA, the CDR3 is TGCAGTGCTAGAGATCAACTTCTCTACGAGCAGTACTTC. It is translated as CSARDQLLYEQYF.

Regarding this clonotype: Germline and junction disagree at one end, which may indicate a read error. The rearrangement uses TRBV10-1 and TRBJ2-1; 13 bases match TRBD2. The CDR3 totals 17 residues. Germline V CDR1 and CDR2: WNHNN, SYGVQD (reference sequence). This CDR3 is CASVERGLAGSPAEQFF. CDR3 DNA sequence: TGTGCCAGCGTCGAACGGGGACTAGCGGGATCGCCGGCTGAGCAGTTCTTC.

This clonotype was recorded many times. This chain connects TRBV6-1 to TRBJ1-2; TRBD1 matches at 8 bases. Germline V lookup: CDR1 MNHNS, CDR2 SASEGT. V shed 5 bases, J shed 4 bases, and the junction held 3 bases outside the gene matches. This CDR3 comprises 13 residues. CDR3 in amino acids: CASSKTGGYGYTF. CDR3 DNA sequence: TGTGCCAGCAGTAAAACAGGGGGCTATGGCTACACCTTC.

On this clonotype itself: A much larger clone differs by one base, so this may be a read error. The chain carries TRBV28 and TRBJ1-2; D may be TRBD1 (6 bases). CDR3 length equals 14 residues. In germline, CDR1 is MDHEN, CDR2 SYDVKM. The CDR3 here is CASSLLQGDGGYAF. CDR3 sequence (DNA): TGTGCCAGCAGTTTACTACAGGGCGATGGGGGCTACGCCTTC.

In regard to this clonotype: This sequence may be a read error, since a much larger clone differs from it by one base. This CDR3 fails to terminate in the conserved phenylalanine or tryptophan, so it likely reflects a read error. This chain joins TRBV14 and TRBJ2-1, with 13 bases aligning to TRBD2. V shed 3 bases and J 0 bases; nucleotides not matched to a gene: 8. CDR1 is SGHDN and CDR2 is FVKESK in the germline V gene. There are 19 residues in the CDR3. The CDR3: CASSHPTSGRSFSYNEQFY. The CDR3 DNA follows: TGTGCCAGCAGCCATCCGACTAGCGGGAGGAGTTTCTCCTACAATGAGCAGTTCTAC.

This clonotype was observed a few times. DNA for the CDR3: TGTGCCAGTAGTATCGAGGGAGGAAGCACAGATACGCAGTATTTT. It specifies CASSIEGGSTDTQYF. The chain joins TRBV19 to TRBJ2-3; D might be TRBD2 (6 bases). Deletions cut 3 bases from V and 0 bases from J, with 10 bases between. The CDR3 loop spans 15 amino acids. The germline CDR1 and CDR2 sequences are LNHDA and SQIVND (reference sequence).

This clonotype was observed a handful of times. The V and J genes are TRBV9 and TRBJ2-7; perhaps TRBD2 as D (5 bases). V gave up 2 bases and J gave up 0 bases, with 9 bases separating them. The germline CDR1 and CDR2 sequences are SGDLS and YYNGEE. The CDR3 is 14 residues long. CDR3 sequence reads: CASSVGVSSYEQYF. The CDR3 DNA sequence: TGTGCCAGCAGCGTCGGGGTTTCCTCCTACGAGCAGTACTTC.

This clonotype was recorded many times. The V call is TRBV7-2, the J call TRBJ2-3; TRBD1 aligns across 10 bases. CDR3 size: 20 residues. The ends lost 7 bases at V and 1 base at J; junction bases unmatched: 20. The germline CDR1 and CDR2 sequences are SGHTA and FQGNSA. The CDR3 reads CASTLRGQGLVPPRTDTQYF. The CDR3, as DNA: TGTGCCAGCACCCTACGGGGACAGGGGCTTGTTCCCCCCCGCACAGATACGCAGTATTTT.

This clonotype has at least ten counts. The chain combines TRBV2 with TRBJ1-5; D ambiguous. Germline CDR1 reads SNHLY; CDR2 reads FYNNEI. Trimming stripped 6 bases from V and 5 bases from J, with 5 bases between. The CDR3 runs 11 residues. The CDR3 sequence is CASRVHQPQHF. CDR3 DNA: TGTGCCAGCAGGGTCCATCAGCCCCAGCATTTT.

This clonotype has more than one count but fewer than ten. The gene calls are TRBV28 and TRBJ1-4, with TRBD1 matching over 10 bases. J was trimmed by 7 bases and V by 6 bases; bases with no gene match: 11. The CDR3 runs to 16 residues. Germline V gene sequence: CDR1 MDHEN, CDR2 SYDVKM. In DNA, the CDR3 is TGTGCCAGCAGATTCCGGACAGGGGGAGTACCTGAAAAACTGTTTTTT. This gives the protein CASRFRTGGVPEKLFF.

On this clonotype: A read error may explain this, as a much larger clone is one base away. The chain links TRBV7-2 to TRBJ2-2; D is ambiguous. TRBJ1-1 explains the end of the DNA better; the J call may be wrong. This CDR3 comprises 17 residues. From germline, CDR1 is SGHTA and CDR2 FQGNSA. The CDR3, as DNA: TGTGCCAGCAGCTTAGGCCCCTTACACGGGCAGAACACTGGAGCTTTCTTT. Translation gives CASSLGPLHGQNTGAFF.

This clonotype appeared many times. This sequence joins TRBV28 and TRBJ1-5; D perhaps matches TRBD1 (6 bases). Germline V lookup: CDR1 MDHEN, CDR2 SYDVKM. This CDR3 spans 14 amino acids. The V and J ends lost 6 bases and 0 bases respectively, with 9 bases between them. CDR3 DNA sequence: TGTGCCAGCAGCCTGACAGGTAGCAATCAGCCCCAGCATTTT. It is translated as CASSLTGSNQPQHF.

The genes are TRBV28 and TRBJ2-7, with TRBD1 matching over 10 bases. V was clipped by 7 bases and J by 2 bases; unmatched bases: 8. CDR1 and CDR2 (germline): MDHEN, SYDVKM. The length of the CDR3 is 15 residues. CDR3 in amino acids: CASNHRDRGTYEQYF. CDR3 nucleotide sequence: TGTGCCAGCAACCACCGGGACAGGGGTACCTACGAGCAGTACTTC. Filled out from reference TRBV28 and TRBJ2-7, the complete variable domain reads DVKVTQSSRYLVKRTGEKVFLECVQDMDHENMFWYRQDPGLGLRLIYFSYDVKMKEKGDIPEGYSVSREKKERFSLILESASTNQTSMYLCASNHRDRGTYEQYFGPGTRLTVT.

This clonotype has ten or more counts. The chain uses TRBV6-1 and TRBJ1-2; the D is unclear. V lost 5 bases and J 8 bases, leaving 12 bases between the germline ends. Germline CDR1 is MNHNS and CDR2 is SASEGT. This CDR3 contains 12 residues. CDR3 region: CASSSQTEGYTF. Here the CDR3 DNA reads TGTGCCAGCAGTTCCCAGACGGAGGGCTACACCTTC.

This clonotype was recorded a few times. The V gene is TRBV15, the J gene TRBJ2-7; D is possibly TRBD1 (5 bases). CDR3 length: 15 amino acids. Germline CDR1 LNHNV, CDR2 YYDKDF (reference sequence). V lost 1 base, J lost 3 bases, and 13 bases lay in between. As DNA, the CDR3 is TGTGCCACCAGCAGAGGTCAGGGTCTATACTACGAGCAGTACTTC. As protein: CATSRGQGLYYEQYF.